These 3 T cell receptor beta chains originate from one sample sequenced in a study of blood T cell repertoires in COVID-19. Method: immunoSEQ multiplex PCR; TCRdb's copy keeps in-frame clones and lacks some. Altogether around 200,000 clones are present, 80% being singletons, with the ten largest covering around 7.4%. Source material: PBMCs or T cells enriched from blood (not recorded which). The source is a woman in her thirties or forties with acute COVID-19.

The chain joins TRBV19 to TRBJ1-1; 8 bases agree with TRBD1. Trimming at V came to 4 bases and at J to 6 bases, leaving 4 bases not matched to a gene. The CDR3 covers 13 residues. Germline CDR1 reads LNHDA; CDR2 reads SQIVND (reference sequence). The CDR3 nucleotides read TGTGCCAGTAGTACCGACAGGGGATCTGAAGCTTTCTTT. Protein product: CASSTDRGSEAFF.

The gene calls are TRBV7-9 and TRBJ1-5, with D unclear. CDR3 size: 14 residues. V was cut by 4 bases and J by 7 bases, with 14 bases left in between. The germline gives CDR1 SEHNR, CDR2 FQNEAQ (reference sequence). This CDR3 is CASSWGGLEQPQHF. The CDR3 region has the DNA TGTGCCAGCAGCTGGGGAGGGCTGGAGCAGCCCCAGCATTTT.

This CDR3 reads CASSLRGTNNYGYTF. The CDR3 DNA is TGTGCCAGCAGTTTAAGGGGAACCAATAACTATGGCTACACCTTC. V is TRBV28 and J is TRBJ1-2; maybe TRBD1 (5 bases). The CDR3 contains 15 residues. Germline CDR1 reads MDHEN; CDR2 reads SYDVKM. V lost 2 bases and J lost 1, with 11 bases in between.